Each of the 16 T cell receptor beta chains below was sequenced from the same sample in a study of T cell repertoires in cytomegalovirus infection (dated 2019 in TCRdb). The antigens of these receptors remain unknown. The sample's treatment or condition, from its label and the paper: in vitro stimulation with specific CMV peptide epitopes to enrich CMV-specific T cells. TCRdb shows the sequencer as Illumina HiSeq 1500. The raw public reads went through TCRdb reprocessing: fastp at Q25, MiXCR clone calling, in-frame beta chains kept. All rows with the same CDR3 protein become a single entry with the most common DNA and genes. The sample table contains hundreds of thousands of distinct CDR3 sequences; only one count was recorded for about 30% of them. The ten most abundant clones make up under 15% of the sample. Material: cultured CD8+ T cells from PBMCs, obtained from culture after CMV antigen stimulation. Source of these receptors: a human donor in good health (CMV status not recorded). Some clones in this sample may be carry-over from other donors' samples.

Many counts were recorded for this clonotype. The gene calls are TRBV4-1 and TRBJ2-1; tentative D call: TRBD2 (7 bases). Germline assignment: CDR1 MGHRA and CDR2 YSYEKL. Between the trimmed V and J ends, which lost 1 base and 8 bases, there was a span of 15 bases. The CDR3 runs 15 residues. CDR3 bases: TGCGCCAGCAGCCAAGGTTTAGGGGGGGCTGATGAGCAGTTCTTC. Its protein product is CASSQGLGGADEQFF.

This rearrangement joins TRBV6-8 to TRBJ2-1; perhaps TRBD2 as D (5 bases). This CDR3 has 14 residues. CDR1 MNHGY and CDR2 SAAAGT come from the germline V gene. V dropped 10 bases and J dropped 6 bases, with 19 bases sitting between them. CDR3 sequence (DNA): TGTGCCATCACCGCGTCCACCGCGGGCAATGAGCAGTTCTTC. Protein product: CAITASTAGNEQFF.

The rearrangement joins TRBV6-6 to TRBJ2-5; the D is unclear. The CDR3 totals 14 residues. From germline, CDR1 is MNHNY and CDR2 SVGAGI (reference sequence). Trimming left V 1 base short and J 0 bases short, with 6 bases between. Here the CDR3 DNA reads TGTGCCAGCAGTTACTACGCGAACCAAGAGACCCAGTACTTC. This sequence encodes CASSYYANQETQYF.

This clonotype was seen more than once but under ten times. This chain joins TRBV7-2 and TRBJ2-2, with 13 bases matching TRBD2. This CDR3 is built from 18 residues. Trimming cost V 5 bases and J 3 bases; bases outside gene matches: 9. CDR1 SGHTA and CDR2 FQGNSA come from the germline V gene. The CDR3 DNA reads TGTGCCAGCAGCCTAACCCCGACTAGCGGGGGGTACACCGGGGAGCTGTTTTTT. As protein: CASSLTPTSGGYTGELFF.

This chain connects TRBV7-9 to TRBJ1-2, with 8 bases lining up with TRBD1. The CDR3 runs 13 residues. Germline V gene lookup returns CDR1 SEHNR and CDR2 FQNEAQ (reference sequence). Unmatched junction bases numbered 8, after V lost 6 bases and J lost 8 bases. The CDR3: CASRPTGQEGYTF. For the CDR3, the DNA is TGTGCCAGCAGACCGACGGGACAGGAGGGCTACACCTTC. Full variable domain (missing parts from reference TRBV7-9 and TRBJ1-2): DTGVSQNPRHKITKRGQNVTFRCDPISEHNRLYWYRQTLGQGPEFLTYFQNEAQLEKSRLLSDRFSAERPKGSFSTLEIQRTEQGDSAMYLCASRPTGQEGYTFGSGTRLTVV.

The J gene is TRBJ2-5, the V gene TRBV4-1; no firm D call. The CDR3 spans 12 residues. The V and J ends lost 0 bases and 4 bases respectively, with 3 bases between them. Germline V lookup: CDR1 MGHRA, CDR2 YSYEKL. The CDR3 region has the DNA TGCGCCAGCAGCCAAGAGAGAGAGACCCAGTACTTC. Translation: CASSQERETQYF.

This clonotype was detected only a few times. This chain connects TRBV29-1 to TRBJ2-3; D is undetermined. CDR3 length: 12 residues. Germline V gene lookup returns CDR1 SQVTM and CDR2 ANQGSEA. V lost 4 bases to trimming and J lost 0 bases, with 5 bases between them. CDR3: CSVVWSTDTQYF. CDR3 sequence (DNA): TGCAGCGTTGTGTGGAGCACAGATACGCAGTATTTT.

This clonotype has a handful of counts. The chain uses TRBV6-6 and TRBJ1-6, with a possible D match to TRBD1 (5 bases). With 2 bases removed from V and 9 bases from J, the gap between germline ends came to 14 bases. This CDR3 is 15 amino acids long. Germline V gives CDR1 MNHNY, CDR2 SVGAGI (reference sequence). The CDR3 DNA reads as TGTGCCAGCAGTTACCTTGGGGGGGTCGGTTCACCCCTCCACTTT. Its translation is CASSYLGGVGSPLHF.

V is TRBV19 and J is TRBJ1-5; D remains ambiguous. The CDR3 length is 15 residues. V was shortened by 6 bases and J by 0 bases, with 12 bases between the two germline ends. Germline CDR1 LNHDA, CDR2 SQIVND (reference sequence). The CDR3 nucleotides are TGTGCCAGTAGGAGTCTGGATTTTAGCAATCAGCCCCAGCATTTT. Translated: CASRSLDFSNQPQHF.

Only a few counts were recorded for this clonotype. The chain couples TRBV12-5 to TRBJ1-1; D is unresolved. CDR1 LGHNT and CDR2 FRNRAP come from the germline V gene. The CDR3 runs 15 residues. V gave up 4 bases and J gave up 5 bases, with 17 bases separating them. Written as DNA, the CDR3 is TGTGCTAGTGGTTCCAAGGAGTCTACCAGGACTGAAGCTTTCTTT. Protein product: CASGSKESTRTEAFF. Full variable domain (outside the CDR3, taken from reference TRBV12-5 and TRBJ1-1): DARVTQTPRHKVTEMGQEVTMRCQPILGHNTVFWYRQTMMQGLELLAYFRNRAPLDDSGMPKDRFSAEMPDATLATLKIQPSEPRDSAVYFCASGSKESTRTEAFFGQGTRLTVV.

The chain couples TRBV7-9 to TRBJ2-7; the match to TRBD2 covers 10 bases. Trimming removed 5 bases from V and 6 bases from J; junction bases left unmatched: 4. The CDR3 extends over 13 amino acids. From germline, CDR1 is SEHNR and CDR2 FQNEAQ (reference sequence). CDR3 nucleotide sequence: TGTGCCAGCAGCGTGCTAGCGGGGGTCGAGCAGTACTTC. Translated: CASSVLAGVEQYF.

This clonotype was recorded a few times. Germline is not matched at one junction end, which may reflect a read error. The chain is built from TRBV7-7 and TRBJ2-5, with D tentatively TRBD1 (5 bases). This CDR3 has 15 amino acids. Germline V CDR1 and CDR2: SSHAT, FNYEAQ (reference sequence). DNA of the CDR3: TGTGCTAGCAGCTTAGTAGCAGGGCCCCAAGAGACCCAGTACTTC. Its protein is CASSLVAGPQETQYF. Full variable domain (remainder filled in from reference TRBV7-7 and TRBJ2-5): GAGVSQSPRYKVTKRGQDVTLRCDPISSHATLYWYQQALGQGPEFLTYFNYEAQPDKSGLPSDRFSAERPEGSISTLTIQRTEQRDSAMYRCASSLVAGPQETQYFGPGTRLLVL.

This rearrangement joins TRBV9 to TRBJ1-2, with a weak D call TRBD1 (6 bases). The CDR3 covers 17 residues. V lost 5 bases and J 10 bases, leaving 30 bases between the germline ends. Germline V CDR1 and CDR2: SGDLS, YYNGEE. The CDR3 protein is CASRGRGTDVNYADYTF. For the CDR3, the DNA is TGTGCCAGCAGGGGGAGGGGGACGGACGTTAACTATGCTGACTACACCTTC.

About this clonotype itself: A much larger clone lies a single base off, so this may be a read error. The CDR3 region has the DNA TGTGCCAACAGCCTTGACGGGGGGCCATTAGCCTACGAGCAGTACTTC. It is translated as CANSLDGGPLAYEQYF. The J gene is TRBJ2-7, the V gene TRBV7-6, with TRBD2 as a possible D gene (7 bases). Germline V lookup: CDR1 SGHVS, CDR2 FNYEAQ. The CDR3 runs to 16 residues.

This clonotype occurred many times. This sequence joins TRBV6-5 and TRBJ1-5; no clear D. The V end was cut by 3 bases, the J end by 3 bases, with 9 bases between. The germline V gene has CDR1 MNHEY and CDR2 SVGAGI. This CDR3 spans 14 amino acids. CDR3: CASSYRRNNQPQHF. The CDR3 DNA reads TGTGCCAGCAGTTATCGACGGAACAATCAGCCCCAGCATTTT.

CDR3 protein: CASVIGQGYTGELFF. Written as DNA, the CDR3 is TGTGCTAGTGTCATAGGACAGGGATACACCGGGGAGCTGTTTTTT. The rearrangement joins TRBV12-5 to TRBJ2-2; 8 bases align to TRBD1. CDR1 LGHNT and CDR2 FRNRAP come from the germline V gene. This CDR3 is built from 15 residues. With 7 bases clipped from V and 3 bases from J, the junction kept 7 bases outside the gene matches.